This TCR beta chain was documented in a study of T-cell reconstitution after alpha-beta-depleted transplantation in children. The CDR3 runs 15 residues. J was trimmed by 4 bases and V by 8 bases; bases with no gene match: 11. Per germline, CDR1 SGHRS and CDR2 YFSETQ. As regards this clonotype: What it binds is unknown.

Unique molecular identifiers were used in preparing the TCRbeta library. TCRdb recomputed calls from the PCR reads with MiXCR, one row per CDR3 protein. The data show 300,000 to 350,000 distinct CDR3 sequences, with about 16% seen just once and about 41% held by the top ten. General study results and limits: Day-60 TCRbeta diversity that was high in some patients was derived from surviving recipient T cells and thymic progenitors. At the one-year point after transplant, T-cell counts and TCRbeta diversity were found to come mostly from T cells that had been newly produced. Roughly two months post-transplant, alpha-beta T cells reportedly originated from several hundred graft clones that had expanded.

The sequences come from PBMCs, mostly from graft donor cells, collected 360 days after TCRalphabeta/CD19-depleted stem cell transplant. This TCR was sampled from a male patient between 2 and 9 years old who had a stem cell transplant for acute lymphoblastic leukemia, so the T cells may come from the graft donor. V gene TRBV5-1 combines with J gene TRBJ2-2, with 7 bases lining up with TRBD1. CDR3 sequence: CASAKGARSTGELFF. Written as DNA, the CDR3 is TGCGCCAGTGCAAAGGGGGCGAGGAGCACCGGGGAGCTGTTTTTT.